This T cell receptor (beta chain) emerged from a study of T cell responses to AZD1222 COVID-19 vaccine. Study-wide points: Repertoires were obtained solely post-peak T cell response. Distributed over spike, vaccine-associated CD4 TCRs predominated at 160-218 and 743-854. Donors skewed white British and female; clonal diversity was possibly underestimated.

The germline CDR1 and CDR2 sequences are MGHRA and YSYEKL. Trimming stripped 0 bases from V and 8 bases from J, with 19 bases between. CDR3 length equals 17 residues. Pooled samples include second doses given at about 4 or 12 weeks. The table came from immunoSEQ multiplex PCR; TCRdb's copy has only in-frame clones and leaves some out. The table lists roughly 110,000 clones, over 80% of them singletons. About this clone itself: Antigen: not known.

The chain recombines TRBV4-1 with TRBJ1-4, with D tentatively TRBD1 (6 bases). This TCR derives from an adult who received the AZD1222 COVID-19 vaccine. The input for sequencing was peripheral blood, taken 28 days after the second AZD1222 dose. The CDR3 DNA reads TGCGCCAGCAGCCAAGACTCTCTCCGGGGGGCCGGAGAAAAACTGTTTTTT. Its translation is CASSQDSLRGAGEKLFF.